This is a list of T cell receptor beta chains from one sample in a study of blood T cell repertoires in COVID-19. The repertoire was sequenced with immunoSEQ multiplex PCR; TCRdb's copy has only in-frame clones and lacks some. The data show over 110,000 clones, 84% seen once. Sequenced: PBMCs or T cells enriched from blood (not recorded which). Receptors were obtained from a man between 35 and 55 years old with acute COVID-19. Both conserved end residues are part of each CDR3. A D gene is named only where the DNA matches it firmly. Clone size appears in some rows only: once, few, many, or a class for an expanded clone.

abundance: -; v_gene: TRBV6-1; j_gene: TRBJ1-6; d_gene: -; CDR3nt: TGTGCCAGCAGTGAAGTTCTAACGGATTCACCCCTCCACTTT; CDR3aa: CASSEVLTDSPLHF
abundance: -; v_gene: TRBV10-3; j_gene: TRBJ1-5; d_gene: -; CDR3nt: TGTGCCATCAGTGAGTCGGCAGGGCTGGGGAGCAATCAGCCCCAGCATTTT; CDR3aa: CAISESAGLGSNQPQHF
abundance: -; v_gene: TRBV12-3/TRBV12-4; j_gene: TRBJ2-3; d_gene: -; CDR3nt: TGTGCCAGCGGGTTCGGAGTCACAGATACGCAGTATTTT; CDR3aa: CASGFGVTDTQYF
abundance: -; v_gene: TRBV6-6; j_gene: TRBJ1-4; d_gene: -; CDR3nt: TGTGCCAGCAGTGGCCCAGATGAAAAACTGTTTTTT; CDR3aa: CASSGPDEKLFF
abundance: -; v_gene: TRBV27; j_gene: TRBJ2-3; d_gene: -; CDR3nt: TGTGCCAGCGGGTTGACTAGCACAGATACGCAGTATTTT; CDR3aa: CASGLTSTDTQYF
abundance: -; v_gene: TRBV7-2; j_gene: TRBJ2-5; d_gene: TRBD2; CDR3nt: TGTGCCAGCAGCTCTGGCGCTAGCGGCCCCCAAGAGACCCAGTACTTC; CDR3aa: CASSSGASGPQETQYF
abundance: -; v_gene: TRBV10-3; j_gene: TRBJ2-2; d_gene: TRBD1; CDR3nt: TGTGCCATCAGTGCCTTAGACAGGGGGCCAACCGGGGAGCTGTTTTTT; CDR3aa: CAISALDRGPTGELFF
abundance: -; v_gene: TRBV30; j_gene: TRBJ1-1; d_gene: -; CDR3nt: TGTGCCTGGAGTGTACCGGCAGGGGATACTGAAGCTTTCTTT; CDR3aa: CAWSVPAGDTEAFF
abundance: -; v_gene: TRBV30; j_gene: TRBJ1-4; d_gene: -; CDR3nt: TGTGCCTGGAGTGAAAACTCGGACAGTGAAAAACTGTTTTTT; CDR3aa: CAWSENSDSEKLFF
abundance: once; v_gene: TRBV5-1; j_gene: TRBJ1-3; d_gene: -; CDR3nt: TGCGCCAGCAGCTTATCTTCTGGAAACACCATATATTTT; CDR3aa: CASSLSSGNTIYF
abundance: -; v_gene: TRBV19; j_gene: TRBJ2-1; d_gene: -; CDR3nt: TGTGCCAGTACCCCCGGGATGGCCGCAATCGAGCAGTTCTTC; CDR3aa: CASTPGMAAIEQFF
abundance: -; v_gene: TRBV3-1/TRBV3-2; j_gene: TRBJ1-1; d_gene: TRBD1; CDR3nt: TGTGCCAGCAGCCAAGTCCACAGGGGCACTGAAGCTTTCTTT; CDR3aa: CASSQVHRGTEAFF
abundance: few; v_gene: TRBV19; j_gene: TRBJ1-5; d_gene: TRBD1; CDR3nt: TGTGCCAGTAGTCTCTTATCTTACGGGACAGGGGTCGGTCAGCCCCAGCATTTT; CDR3aa: CASSLLSYGTGVGQPQHF
abundance: few; v_gene: TRBV19; j_gene: TRBJ1-1; d_gene: -; CDR3nt: TGTGCCAGTAGTATAGGGGGAGACACTGAAGCTTTCTTT; CDR3aa: CASSIGGDTEAFF
abundance: -; v_gene: TRBV19; j_gene: TRBJ1-4; d_gene: -; CDR3nt: TGTGCCAGTAGTGTCGGACGGGAGGATAATGAAAAACTGTTTTTT; CDR3aa: CASSVGREDNEKLFF
abundance: -; v_gene: TRBV5-1; j_gene: TRBJ2-1; d_gene: TRBD1; CDR3nt: TGCGCCAGCAGCTTGGAGGGACAGGGTTACAATGAGCAGTTCTTC; CDR3aa: CASSLEGQGYNEQFF
abundance: once; v_gene: TRBV10-2; j_gene: TRBJ2-7; d_gene: -; CDR3nt: TGCGCCAGCAGTCGGGGTCGGAGGGAGCAGTACTTC; CDR3aa: CASSRGRREQYF
abundance: few; v_gene: TRBV29-1; j_gene: TRBJ2-3; d_gene: -; CDR3nt: TGCAGCGTTGAAGACAGGGGTAACACAGATACGCAGTATTTT; CDR3aa: CSVEDRGNTDTQYF
abundance: few; v_gene: TRBV6-5; j_gene: TRBJ2-5; d_gene: -; CDR3nt: TGTGCCAGCAGCCCCCCGCAGGGCCTCATGGAGACCCAGTACTTC; CDR3aa: CASSPPQGLMETQYF
abundance: few; v_gene: TRBV11-2; j_gene: TRBJ1-1; d_gene: -; CDR3nt: TGTGCCAGCAGCTTTGACAGTCTCTACACTGAAGCTTTCTTT; CDR3aa: CASSFDSLYTEAFF
abundance: -; v_gene: TRBV7-9; j_gene: TRBJ1-4; d_gene: -; CDR3nt: TGTGCCAGCAGCTTATTAGCCGCCGATGAAAAACTGTTTTTT; CDR3aa: CASSLLAADEKLFF
abundance: -; v_gene: TRBV6-5; j_gene: TRBJ1-2; d_gene: -; CDR3nt: TGTGCCAGCAGTTACCGGGACACTCGCTATGGCTACACCTTC; CDR3aa: CASSYRDTRYGYTF
abundance: -; v_gene: TRBV19; j_gene: TRBJ2-5; d_gene: TRBD2; CDR3nt: TGTGCCAGTAGTTTCCTTCAGACTAGCGGGGCGCCGACCCAGTACTTC; CDR3aa: CASSFLQTSGAPTQYF
abundance: -; v_gene: TRBV11-2; j_gene: TRBJ2-1; d_gene: TRBD2; CDR3nt: TGTGCCAGCAGCTTGTTGACGGCGCTAGCGGGGTTTAATGAGCAGTTCTTC; CDR3aa: CASSLLTALAGFNEQFF
abundance: -; v_gene: TRBV9; j_gene: TRBJ1-4; d_gene: -; CDR3nt: TGTGCCAGCAGCTCTGACAGGCGCGATGAAAAACTGTTTTTT; CDR3aa: CASSSDRRDEKLFF
abundance: -; v_gene: TRBV28; j_gene: TRBJ1-5; d_gene: -; CDR3nt: TGTGCCAGCAAGCCCCCAAATCAGCCCCAGCATTTT; CDR3aa: CASKPPNQPQHF
abundance: -; v_gene: TRBV4-1; j_gene: TRBJ2-1; d_gene: TRBD2; CDR3nt: TGCGCCAGCAGCCAAGCTGGACTAGCGGAAAATGAGCAGTTCTTC; CDR3aa: CASSQAGLAENEQFF
abundance: -; v_gene: TRBV6-5; j_gene: TRBJ2-7; d_gene: TRBD2; CDR3nt: TGTGCCAGCAGTACTGGGACTAGCGGGGAGCAGTACTTC; CDR3aa: CASSTGTSGEQYF
abundance: few; v_gene: TRBV29-1; j_gene: TRBJ1-4; d_gene: TRBD1; CDR3nt: TGCAGCGTGGAACAGGGGGTTGGGGAAAAACTGTTTTTT; CDR3aa: CSVEQGVGEKLFF
abundance: -; v_gene: TRBV30; j_gene: TRBJ2-3; d_gene: -; CDR3nt: TGTGCCTGGAGCGGAGATACGCAGTATTTT; CDR3aa: CAWSGDTQYF
abundance: -; v_gene: TRBV6-5; j_gene: TRBJ1-5; d_gene: TRBD1; CDR3nt: TGTGCCAGCAGTCGCGGACAGGGGGCCTATCAGCCCCAGCATTTT; CDR3aa: CASSRGQGAYQPQHF
abundance: -; v_gene: TRBV2; j_gene: TRBJ2-1; d_gene: TRBD2; CDR3nt: TGTGCCAGCAGTGCCCCTCCTCATACTAGCGGGAGTCAGGATGAGCAGTTCTTC; CDR3aa: CASSAPPHTSGSQDEQFF
abundance: -; v_gene: TRBV4-3; j_gene: TRBJ2-1; d_gene: -; CDR3nt: TGCGCCAGCAGCCAATGGACTGGCGCCGCCGGTGAGCAGTTCTTC; CDR3aa: CASSQWTGAAGEQFF